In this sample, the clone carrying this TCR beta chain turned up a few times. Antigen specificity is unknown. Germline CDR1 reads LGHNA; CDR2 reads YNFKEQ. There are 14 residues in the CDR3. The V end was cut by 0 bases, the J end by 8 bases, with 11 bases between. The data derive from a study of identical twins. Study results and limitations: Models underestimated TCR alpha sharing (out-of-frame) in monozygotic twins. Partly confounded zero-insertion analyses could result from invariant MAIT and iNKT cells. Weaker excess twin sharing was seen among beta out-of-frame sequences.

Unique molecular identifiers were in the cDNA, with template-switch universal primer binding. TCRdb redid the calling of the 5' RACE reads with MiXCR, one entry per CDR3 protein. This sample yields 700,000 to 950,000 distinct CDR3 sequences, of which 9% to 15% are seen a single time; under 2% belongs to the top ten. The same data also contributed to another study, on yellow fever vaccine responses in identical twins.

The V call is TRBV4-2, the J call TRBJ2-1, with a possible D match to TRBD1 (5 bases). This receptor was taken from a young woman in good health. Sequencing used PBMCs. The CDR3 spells CASSQEPGMDEQFF. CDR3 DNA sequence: TGTGCCAGCAGCCAAGAACCAGGGATGGATGAGCAGTTCTTC.